The 12 T cell receptor beta chains given below trace back to one sample, sequenced in a study of blood T cell repertoires in COVID-19. Using immunoSEQ multiplex PCR, the repertoire was profiled, and TCRdb retains in-frame clones only, with some absent. This repertoire shows around 93,000 clones, more than 75% found once; its top ten account for around a sixth. The source material was peripheral blood. The receptors were gathered from an elderly man with acute or convalescent COVID-19.

The chain joins TRBV6-5 to TRBJ2-1; the match to TRBD2 covers 7 bases. V shed 6 bases and J 11 bases; nucleotides not matched to a gene: 10. Germline loops: CDR1 MNHEY, CDR2 SVGAGI. This CDR3 is 13 amino acids long. CDR3: CASRGGVAEKQFF. CDR3 sequence (DNA): TGTGCCAGCAGGGGGGGGGTAGCCGAGAAGCAGTTCTTC.

This chain joins TRBV19 and TRBJ1-2, with D tentatively TRBD1 (6 bases). This CDR3 contains 12 residues. CDR1 is LNHDA, CDR2 SQIVND, per germline (reference sequence). V shed 3 bases and J shed 6 bases, with 8 bases lying between them. DNA for the CDR3: TGTGCCAGTAGTATCCCAGGGGATGGCTACACCTTC. It encodes CASSIPGDGYTF. Variable domain in full (rest from reference TRBV19 and TRBJ1-2): DGGITQSPKYLFRKEGQNVTLSCEQNLNHDAMYWYRQDPGQGLRLIYYSQIVNDFQKGDIAEGYSVSREKKESFPLTVTSAQKNPTAFYLCASSIPGDGYTFGSGTRLTVV.

The chain couples TRBV7-2 to TRBJ2-1, with D maybe TRBD2 (6 bases). Deletions cut 2 bases from V and 0 bases from J, with 14 bases between. CDR3 size: 17 residues. Germline-derived CDR1 and CDR2 are SGHTA and FQGNSA. The CDR3 DNA reads TGTGCCAGCAGCTTATTGGGCGGGGTCGCCTCCTACAATGAGCAGTTCTTC. This codes for CASSLLGGVASYNEQFF.

Only one count was recorded for this clone. V is TRBV19 and J is TRBJ2-2, with TRBD2 matching 10 bases. CDR1 is LNHDA and CDR2 is SQIVND in the germline V gene (reference sequence). The CDR3 length is 15 residues. After removal of 6 bases from V and 4 bases from J, the junction contained 5 bases not matched to a gene. CDR3 nucleotide sequence: TGTGCCAGTAGGAGCGGGGGGGTTAGCACCGGGGAGCTGTTTTTT. It specifies CASRSGGVSTGELFF.

The chain combines TRBV11-3 with TRBJ1-3; 7 bases agree with TRBD1. After removal of 5 bases from V and 6 bases from J, the junction contained 16 bases not matched to a gene. CDR3 length: 17 residues. The germline CDR1 and CDR2 sequences are SGHNT and YENEEA. CDR3 bases: TGTGCCAGCAGCACTTACCCGACAGGGAGTTTTGAAAACACCATATATTTT. This gives the protein CASSTYPTGSFENTIYF.

The chain employs TRBV3-1 (or the pseudogene TRBV3-2) and TRBJ2-2; TRBD2 agrees at 12 bases. Germline-derived CDR1 and CDR2 are LGHDT and YNNKEL (reference sequence). The CDR3 is 15 amino acids. With 4 bases clipped from V and 6 bases from J, the junction kept 3 bases outside the gene matches. The CDR3 region has the DNA TGTGCCAGCAGCCGACTAGCGGGAGACCCCGGGGAGCTGTTTTTT. Protein product: CASSRLAGDPGELFF.

The J gene is TRBJ2-3, the V gene TRBV5-4; TRBD2 agrees at 10 bases. The CDR3 contains 15 residues. Germline values: CDR1 SGHNT, CDR2 YYREEE (reference sequence). J was trimmed by 5 bases and V by 0 bases; bases with no gene match: 3. The CDR3 is CASSLGTSGGDTQYF. The CDR3 DNA reads TGTGCCAGCAGCTTGGGGACTAGCGGTGGAGATACGCAGTATTTT. Full variable domain (missing parts from reference TRBV5-4 and TRBJ2-3): ETGVTQSPTHLIKTRGQQVTLRCSSQSGHNTVSWYQQALGQGPQFIFQYYREEENGRGNFPPRFSGLQFPNYSSELNVNALELDDSALYLCASSLGTSGGDTQYFGPGTRLTVL.

This chain uses TRBV19 with TRBJ1-1, with a weak D call TRBD1 (5 bases). V was trimmed by 7 bases and J by 2 bases, leaving 17 bases between them. This CDR3 is built from 15 residues. Germline CDR1 is LNHDA and CDR2 is SQIVND (reference sequence). The CDR3 DNA reads as TGTGCCAGTAATTACAAGCGCGGGGGAAACACTGAAGCTTTCTTT. Encoded protein: CASNYKRGGNTEAFF.

The chain has TRBV30 and TRBJ2-1; 12 bases match TRBD2. Germline CDR1 is GTSNPN and CDR2 is SVGIG (reference sequence). Unmatched junction bases numbered 22, after V lost 5 bases and J lost 8 bases. The CDR3 length is 19 residues. The CDR3 bases are TGTGCCTGGCGTGGGACTAGCGGGCTTGTACCGAGCCACCCAGATGAGCAGTTCTTC. Translating it yields CAWRGTSGLVPSHPDEQFF.

The chain joins TRBV5-1 to TRBJ2-7, with D unclear. Germline V CDR1 and CDR2: SGHRS, YFSETQ. V was cut by 1 base and J by 5 bases, with 7 bases left in between. The CDR3 is made up of 12 amino acids. The CDR3 sequence is CASSLPQDEQYF. CDR3 DNA sequence: TGCGCCAGCAGCTTGCCCCAGGACGAGCAGTACTTC.

This chain uses TRBV9 with TRBJ1-4; tentatively, D is TRBD1 (5 bases). The V end lost 3 bases, the J end lost 0 bases, and 9 bases lay between the germline ends. CDR3 length: 15 amino acids. Germline loops: CDR1 SGDLS, CDR2 YYNGEE. CDR3 nucleotide sequence: TGTGCCAGCAGCGCCCGACAGACAACTAATGAAAAACTGTTTTTT. This encodes CASSARQTTNEKLFF.

The V and J genes are TRBV29-1 and TRBJ1-1, with unresolved D. In germline, CDR1 is SQVTM, CDR2 ANQGSEA. V lost 4 bases and J 2 bases, leaving 5 bases between the germline ends. CDR3 length: 11 amino acids. The CDR3, as DNA: TGCAGCGTTGGTGTAAACACTGAAGCTTTCTTT. It is translated as CSVGVNTEAFF.